This passage covers 20 T cell receptor beta chains from one sample sequenced in a study of blood T cell repertoires in COVID-19. Libraries were prepared by immunoSEQ multiplex PCR; TCRdb keeps only in-frame clonotypes and omits some of them. The sample carries hundreds of thousands of clones, roughly 87% recorded once. The sequenced material came from peripheral blood. These receptor sequences come from a man younger than 35 with COVID-19, enrolled during active disease.

Here the CDR3 reads CASSPRREDGEQYF. In DNA form, the CDR3 reads TGTGCCAGTAGCCCTCGGCGGGAGGACGGGGAGCAGTACTTC. This chain connects TRBV19 to TRBJ2-7; 8 bases fit TRBD2. The V gene end was trimmed by 6 bases and the J gene end by 7 bases; junction bases not matched to a gene: 11. Germline V gene sequence: CDR1 LNHDA, CDR2 SQIVND (reference sequence). This CDR3 has 14 amino acids.

This clone was seen more than once but under ten times. V is TRBV4-1 and J is TRBJ2-1, with unresolved D. The CDR3 extends over 13 amino acids. V was cut by 4 bases and J by 8 bases, with 12 bases left in between. The germline V gene encodes CDR1 MGHRA and CDR2 YSYEKL. Here the CDR3 reads CASSLLPLHEQFF. In DNA, the CDR3 is TGCGCCAGCAGCCTTCTCCCTCTCCATGAGCAGTTCTTC.

The chain uses TRBV5-4 and TRBJ2-3; the D gene is possibly TRBD1 (5 bases). The V end was cut by 3 bases, the J end by 0 bases, with 14 bases between. The germline gives CDR1 SGHNT, CDR2 YYREEE (reference sequence). This CDR3 contains 16 residues. The CDR3 here is CASSSRWGSSTDTQYF. The CDR3 region has the DNA TGTGCCAGCAGCTCCCGGTGGGGCTCTAGCACAGATACGCAGTATTTT.

The rearrangement joins TRBV6-5 to TRBJ1-1; possibly TRBD1 for D (6 bases). Germline CDR1 and CDR2: MNHEY and SVGAGI. This CDR3 spans 15 amino acids. V was shortened by 0 bases and J by 2 bases, with 10 bases between the two germline ends. The CDR3 DNA follows: TGTGCCAGCAGTTACTCGCGGGGGCCCAACACTGAAGCTTTCTTT. As protein: CASSYSRGPNTEAFF.

Turning to this clone: An end of the junction differs from the germline gene, which may be a read error. This chain uses TRBV6-1 with TRBJ2-5, with D tentatively TRBD2 (6 bases). CDR3 length equals 16 residues. The germline V gene has CDR1 MNHNS and CDR2 SASEGT. This chain's CDR3 is CASSEVLAELGETQYF. In DNA form, the CDR3 reads TGTGCCAGCAGCGAAGTGTTAGCGGAGCTGGGGGAGACCCAGTACTTC.

This chain connects TRBV19 to TRBJ2-7, with 7 bases identical to TRBD2. The V and J ends lost 7 bases and 4 bases, in that order; junction bases with no gene match: 10. This CDR3 contains 14 residues. Per germline, CDR1 LNHDA and CDR2 SQIVND (reference sequence). The CDR3: CASTAGTIEYEQYF. As DNA, the CDR3 is TGTGCCAGTACCGCCGGGACTATCGAGTACGAGCAGTACTTC.

This clone appeared once. The chain carries TRBV10-1 and TRBJ2-2; no firm D call. The germline V gene encodes CDR1 WNHNN and CDR2 SYGVQD (reference sequence). The CDR3 spans 15 residues. Trimming left V 0 bases short and J 5 bases short, with 10 bases between. The CDR3 region is CASSESAFQTGELFF. The CDR3 DNA sequence: TGCGCCAGCAGTGAGTCTGCGTTCCAAACCGGGGAGCTGTTTTTT.

V gene TRBV2 combines with J gene TRBJ1-5; 9 positions agree with TRBD1. Germline lookup yields CDR1 SNHLY and CDR2 FYNNEI. This CDR3 spans 14 amino acids. The V gene end was trimmed by 8 bases and the J gene end by 3 bases; junction bases not matched to a gene: 5. The CDR3 is CASGRQGVNQPQHF. Written as DNA, the CDR3 is TGTGCCAGCGGGCGACAGGGGGTCAATCAGCCCCAGCATTTT. The complete variable domain, with remaining parts taken from reference TRBV2 and TRBJ1-5, reads EPEVTQTPSHQVTQMGQEVILRCVPISNHLYFYWYRQILGQKVEFLVSFYNNEISEKSEIFDDQFSVERPDGSNFTLKIRSTKLEDSAMYFCASGRQGVNQPQHFGDGTRLSIL.

The chain combines TRBV24-1 with TRBJ2-1; 11 bases line up with TRBD2. Germline V CDR1 and CDR2: KGHDR, SFDVKD. The V gene end was trimmed by 2 bases and the J gene end by 5 bases; junction bases not matched to a gene: 1. The CDR3 runs 15 residues. The CDR3 sequence is CATSDSGLADNEQFF. The CDR3 DNA reads TGTGCCACCAGTGATTCGGGACTAGCGGACAATGAGCAGTTCTTC.

CDR3 bases: TGTGCCAGCAGCTCCGACATACATGGTGACACTGAAGCTTTCTTT. Translated, it gives CASSSDIHGDTEAFF. The chain joins TRBV7-2 to TRBJ1-1; D unclear. V gave up 4 bases and J gave up 3 bases, with 15 bases separating them. The CDR3 contains 15 residues. The germline V gene encodes CDR1 SGHTA and CDR2 FQGNSA.

This clone was seen only once. The V and J genes are TRBV11-3 and TRBJ2-2; TRBD2 might be the D (5 bases). Trimming left V 4 bases short and J 0 bases short, with 12 bases between. Germline assignment: CDR1 SGHNT and CDR2 YENEEA. This CDR3 comprises 16 residues. CDR3 in DNA: TGTGCCAGCAGCTCCCCCCGACTAACGAACACCGGGGAGCTGTTTTTT. Amino acid sequence: CASSSPRLTNTGELFF.

The rearrangement joins TRBV14 to TRBJ2-2, with D unresolved. The CDR3 extends over 15 amino acids. CDR1 and CDR2 from the germline V gene are SGHDN and FVKESK. V lost 4 bases and J lost 2, with 11 bases in between. The CDR3 DNA sequence: TGTGCCAGCAGCCCGACTTCGGTTAACACCGGGGAGCTGTTTTTT. Its translation is CASSPTSVNTGELFF.

The chain recombines TRBV4-1 with TRBJ2-7; D possibly corresponds to TRBD2 (6 bases). The CDR3 contains 14 residues. Germline-derived CDR1 and CDR2 are MGHRA and YSYEKL. Between the trimmed V and J ends, which lost 1 base and 6 bases, there was a span of 13 bases. Here the CDR3 reads CASSQGGRGGEQYF. CDR3 DNA: TGCGCCAGCAGCCAAGGGGGCCGGGGAGGCGAGCAGTACTTC.

The J gene is TRBJ1-5, the V gene TRBV28, with 8 bases aligning to TRBD1. The trim removed 2 bases at V and 5 bases at J, leaving 5 bases unmatched. The CDR3 sequence is 15 residues long. CDR1 is MDHEN, CDR2 SYDVKM, per germline. The CDR3 region is CASSLGDRPDQPQHF. For the CDR3, the DNA is TGTGCCAGCAGTTTAGGGGACAGGCCGGATCAGCCCCAGCATTTT.

This rearrangement joins TRBV20-1 to TRBJ2-1; 8 nucleotides match TRBD2. The CDR3 spans 16 residues. V lost 3 bases to trimming and J lost 4 bases; unmatched junction nucleotides: 11. Germline assignment: CDR1 DFQATT and CDR2 SNEGSKA (reference sequence). This chain's CDR3 is CSASNPAGGPYNEQFF. The CDR3 nucleotides read TGCAGTGCTAGTAATCCCGCGGGAGGACCTTACAATGAGCAGTTCTTC.

This rearrangement joins TRBV7-6 to TRBJ2-2; 8 bases are a match to TRBD1. Germline V gene data show CDR1 as SGHVS and CDR2 as FNYEAQ. The CDR3 runs 14 residues. With 4 bases clipped from V and 6 bases from J, the junction kept 4 bases outside the gene matches. The CDR3 loop reads CASSSGTGSGELFF. The CDR3 coding sequence is TGTGCCAGCAGCTCCGGGACAGGATCCGGGGAGCTGTTTTTT. Looking up the rest from reference TRBV7-6 and TRBJ2-2 gives the full variable domain: GAGVSQSPRYKVTKRGQDVALRCDPISGHVSLYWYRQALGQGPEFLTYFNYEAQQDKSGLPNDRFSAERPEGSISTLTIQRTEQRDSAMYRCASSSGTGSGELFFGEGSRLTVL.

The V call is TRBV5-1, the J call TRBJ1-4, with a possible D match to TRBD1 (5 bases). Germline V gene data show CDR1 as SGHRS and CDR2 as YFSETQ. Trimming removed 4 bases from V and 6 bases from J, with 13 bases in between. The CDR3 runs to 14 residues. The CDR3 nucleotides are TGCGCCAGCAGCCCTCAGGGAGGGGATGAAAAACTGTTTTTT. The encoded protein is CASSPQGGDEKLFF.

The CDR3 is CASSPGRWDRLTDTQYF. The CDR3 nucleotides read TGTGCCAGCAGCCCAGGGAGATGGGACAGACTCACAGATACGCAGTATTTT. This chain uses TRBV11-2 with TRBJ2-3; 7 bases are a match to TRBD1. Germline V lookup: CDR1 SGHAT, CDR2 FQNNGV. The length of the CDR3 is 17 residues. The V and J ends lost 5 bases and 2 bases, in that order; junction bases with no gene match: 13.

The V and J genes are TRBV5-1 and TRBJ2-1, with 14 bases fitting TRBD2. Germline trimming cut 5 bases from V and 8 bases from J; bases unmatched to any gene: 9. The germline V gene encodes CDR1 SGHRS and CDR2 YFSETQ. The CDR3 runs 16 residues. The DNA for the CDR3 is TGCGCCAGCAGGGCTGGGACTAGCGGGAGTTGGGATGAGCAGTTCTTC. It translates to CASRAGTSGSWDEQFF.

With regard to this clone: Other DNA sequences of this sample code for an identical CDR3. The chain couples TRBV6-5 to TRBJ1-1; 7 bases align to TRBD1. The V gene's germline CDR1 is MNHEY and CDR2 SVGAGI. The J segment lost 2 bases and the V segment lost 5 bases, leaving 5 bases of the junction unmatched. This CDR3 has 14 amino acids. In nucleotides, the CDR3 is TGTGCCAGCAGTCCCCGGACAGGTAACACTGAAGCTTTCTTT. Encoded protein: CASSPRTGNTEAFF.